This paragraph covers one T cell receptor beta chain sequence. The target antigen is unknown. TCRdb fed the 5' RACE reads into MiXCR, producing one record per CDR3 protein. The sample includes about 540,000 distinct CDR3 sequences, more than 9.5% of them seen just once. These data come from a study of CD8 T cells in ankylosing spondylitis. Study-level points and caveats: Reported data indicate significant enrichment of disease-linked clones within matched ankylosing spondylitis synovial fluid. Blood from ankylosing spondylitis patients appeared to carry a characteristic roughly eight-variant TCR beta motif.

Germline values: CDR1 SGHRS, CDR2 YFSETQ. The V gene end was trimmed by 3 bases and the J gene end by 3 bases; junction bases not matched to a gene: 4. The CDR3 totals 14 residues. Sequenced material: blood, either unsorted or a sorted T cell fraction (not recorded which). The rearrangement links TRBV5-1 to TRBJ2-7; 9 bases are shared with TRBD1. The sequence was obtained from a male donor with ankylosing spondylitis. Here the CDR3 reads CASSSTGQGYEQYV. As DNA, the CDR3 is TGCGCCAGCAGCTCGACGGGACAGGGCTACGAGCAGTACGTC.